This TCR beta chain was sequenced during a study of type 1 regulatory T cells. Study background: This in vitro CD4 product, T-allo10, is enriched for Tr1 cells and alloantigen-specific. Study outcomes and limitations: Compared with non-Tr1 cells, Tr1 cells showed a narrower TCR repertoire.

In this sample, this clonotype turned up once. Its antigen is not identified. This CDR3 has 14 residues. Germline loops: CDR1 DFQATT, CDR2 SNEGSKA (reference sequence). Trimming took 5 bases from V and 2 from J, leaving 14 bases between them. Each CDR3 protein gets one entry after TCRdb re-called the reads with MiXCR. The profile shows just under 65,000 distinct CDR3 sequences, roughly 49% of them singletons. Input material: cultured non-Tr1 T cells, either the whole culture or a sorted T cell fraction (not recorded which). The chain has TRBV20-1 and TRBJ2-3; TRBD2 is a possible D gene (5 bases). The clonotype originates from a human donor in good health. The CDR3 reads CSAWTADHTDTQYF. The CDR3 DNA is TGCAGTGCTTGGACTGCTGACCACACAGATACGCAGTATTTT.